This T cell receptor (beta chain) was recorded in a study of blood T cells in healthy people across ages. Overall study results and limits: Diversity estimated from one million T cells was considered an underestimate.

About this clonotype: Its antigen is as yet unknown.

V lost 2 bases to trimming and J lost 3 bases, with 10 bases between them. Germline V CDR1 and CDR2: SQVTM, ANQGSEA. The CDR3 covers 14 residues. A second roughly 6 to 11 cycle PCR used barcoded and J-beta primers. TCRdb re-called the 5' RACE reads through MiXCR, storing one row per CDR3 protein. Here the sample spans approximately 780,000 distinct CDR3 sequences, around 24% being singletons. These data also formed part of another study, on T cells of mothers and their children.

This chain joins TRBV29-1 and TRBJ1-4, with D hard to call. Sequenced material: blood. The clonotype comes from a boy between 5 and 17 years old in good health. The CDR3 coding sequence is TGCAGCGTTGAACTCGGCAGCTCTAATGAAAAACTGTTTTTT. Amino acid sequence: CSVELGSSNEKLFF.